The 24 T cell receptor beta chains below were found in one sample sequenced in a study of identical twins. TCRdb re-called the 5' RACE reads through MiXCR, storing one row per CDR3 protein. The profile shows 220,000 or so distinct CDR3 sequences, roughly 7% of them singletons. This sample was also put to use in a study of yellow fever vaccine responses in identical twins.

The specimen sequenced was memory (CD45RO+) T cells sorted from blood. All receptors come from a young woman in good health.

In this sample, this clonotype turned up many times. The CDR3 spells CASSTRDGKETQYF. CDR3 nucleotide sequence: TGTGCCAGCAGCACCCGGGACGGCAAAGAGACCCAGTACTTC. The chain joins TRBV11-2 to TRBJ2-5; possibly TRBD1 or TRBD2 for D (5 bases each). The CDR3 sequence is 14 residues long. The V end lost 5 bases, the J end lost 3 bases, and 13 bases lay between the germline ends. Germline V gene lookup returns CDR1 SGHAT and CDR2 FQNNGV.

This clonotype was found a few times. The chain joins TRBV12-3 or TRBV12-4 to TRBJ2-6; D is undetermined. The V gene lost 6 bases and the J gene lost 4 bases, with 13 bases spanning the gap. CDR3 length: 15 residues. CDR3 DNA sequence: TGTGCCAGCAGGACCAATACGAACGGGGCCAACGTCCTGACTTTC. This sequence encodes CASRTNTNGANVLTF.

The chain carries TRBV15 and TRBJ2-3, with 7 bases matching TRBD2. The CDR3 length is 17 residues. Germline CDR1 reads LNHNV; CDR2 reads YYDKDF (reference sequence). V lost 3 bases and J lost 0; bases outside the gene matches: 9. The DNA for the CDR3 is TGTGCCACCAGCAGGGGACCAGCGGGACCTAGCACAGATACGCAGTATTTT. Protein product: CATSRGPAGPSTDTQYF. The entire variable domain, with the rest obtained from reference TRBV15 and TRBJ2-3, is as follows: DAMVIQNPRYQVTQFGKPVTLSCSQTLNHNVMYWYQQKSSQAPKLLFHYYDKDFNNEADTPDNFQSRRPNTSFCFLDIRSPGLGDTAMYLCATSRGPAGPSTDTQYFGPGTRLTVL.

This clonotype has at least ten counts. The CDR3 here is CASSLTGTSAYNEQFF. Here the CDR3 DNA reads TGTGCCAGCAGCTTAACTGGGACTAGCGCATACAATGAGCAGTTCTTC. The rearrangement uses TRBV7-3 and TRBJ2-1, with 10 bases that match TRBD2. Germline assignment: CDR1 SGHTA and CDR2 FQGTGA. This CDR3 contains 16 residues. Unmatched junction bases numbered 3, after V lost 0 bases and J lost 4 bases. Full variable domain (missing parts from reference TRBV7-3 and TRBJ2-1): GAGVSQTPSNKVTEKGKYVELRCDPISGHTALYWYRQSLGQGPEFLIYFQGTGAADDSGLPNDRFFAVRPEGSVSTLKIQRTERGDSAVYLCASSLTGTSAYNEQFFGPGTRLTVL.

The chain couples TRBV20-1 to TRBJ2-3; possible D gene TRBD2, 5 bases. V lost 5 bases to trimming and J lost 0 bases, with 15 bases between them. CDR1 and CDR2 from the germline V gene are DFQATT and SNEGSKA (reference sequence). The CDR3 sequence is 15 residues long. CDR3 loop: CSAYSAAISTDTQYF. CDR3 in DNA: TGCAGTGCTTACTCAGCGGCCATAAGCACAGATACGCAGTATTTT.

The gene calls are TRBV29-1 and TRBJ1-2; 10 nucleotides agree with TRBD1. This CDR3 is 12 amino acids long. Germline CDR1 SQVTM, CDR2 ANQGSEA. With 6 bases clipped from V and 7 bases from J, the junction kept 5 bases outside the gene matches. CDR3 loop: CSVPGTGVGYTF. CDR3 nucleotides: TGCAGCGTCCCCGGGACAGGGGTTGGCTACACCTTC. The variable domain in full, with the rest retrieved from reference TRBV29-1 and TRBJ1-2, is SAVISQKPSRDICQRGTSLTIQCQVDSQVTMMFWYRQQPGQSLTLIATANQGSEATYESGFVIDKFPISRPNLTFSTLTVSNMSPEDSSIYLCSVPGTGVGYTFGSGTRLTVV.

This clonotype was detected many times. The V and J genes are TRBV29-1 and TRBJ2-7; possibly TRBD1 or TRBD2 for D (6 bases each). The V gene's germline CDR1 is SQVTM and CDR2 ANQGSEA. CDR3 length: 14 residues. The ends were cut back, 4 bases at V and 5 bases at J, with 18 bases in the middle. The CDR3 nucleotides are TGCAGCGTTGTCCGGCAGGGGAGGCTGAACGAGCAGTACTTC. Its protein product is CSVVRQGRLNEQYF.

CDR3 DNA sequence: TGTGCCAGCAGCGCCATCGACCAAGAGACCCAGTACTTC. This gives the protein CASSAIDQETQYF. The chain uses TRBV9 and TRBJ2-5; D not certain. V shed 3 bases and J shed 0 bases, with 6 bases lying between them. CDR3 length equals 13 residues. The germline CDR1 and CDR2 sequences are SGDLS and YYNGEE.

A few counts support this clonotype. This rearrangement joins TRBV20-1 to TRBJ2-5; 9 nucleotides match TRBD2. The CDR3 spans 13 residues. In germline, CDR1 is DFQATT, CDR2 SNEGSKA (reference sequence). Trimming removed 3 bases from V and 9 bases from J; junction bases left unmatched: 8. In DNA form, the CDR3 reads TGCAGTGCTAGCGAGCGGGAGGTTACGTCCCAGTACTTC. It codes for CSASEREVTSQYF.

The chain employs TRBV11-2 and TRBJ1-1, with D uncertain. The CDR3 loop spans 13 amino acids. Per germline, CDR1 SGHAT and CDR2 FQNNGV. V lost 1 base and J lost 7, with 10 bases in between. The CDR3 DNA reads TGTGCCAGCAGCTTAGGGGGTACCCTTGAAGCTTTCTTT. The encoded protein is CASSLGGTLEAFF. The full variable domain, rest sourced from reference TRBV11-2 and TRBJ1-1, is EAGVAQSPRYKIIEKRQSVAFWCNPISGHATLYWYQQILGQGPKLLIQFQNNGVVDDSQLPKDRFSAERLKGVDSTLKIQPAKLEDSAVYLCASSLGGTLEAFFGQGTRLTVV.

J is TRBJ1-4 and V is TRBV10-3, with D uncertain. The length of the CDR3 is 13 residues. The V gene's germline CDR1 is ENHRY and CDR2 SYGVKD. Trimming left V 0 bases short and J 8 bases short, with 7 bases between. CDR3 protein: CAISESNREKLFF. The CDR3 DNA follows: TGTGCCATCAGTGAGTCGAATCGGGAAAAACTGTTTTTT.

Many counts were recorded for this clonotype. This chain links TRBV12-3 or TRBV12-4 with TRBJ2-1, with D maybe TRBD1 (5 bases). V was trimmed by 6 bases and J by 2 bases, leaving 14 bases between them. The CDR3 length is 15 residues. CDR3 sequence: CASRYTGHPYNEQFF. The CDR3 coding sequence is TGTGCCAGCAGATATACAGGACACCCCTACAATGAGCAGTTCTTC.

The chain is built from TRBV21-1 and TRBJ2-6; the table's D call, TRBD1, has no DNA check behind it. TRBV21-1 is marked as a pseudogene. The CDR3 is 17 residues long. Here the CDR3 DNA reads TGTGCCAGCAGCAACGAGGGGATATTGCCTGGGGCCAACGTCCTGACTTTC. Amino acids: CASSNEGILPGANVLTF.

This clonotype has a handful of counts. The chain joins TRBV24-1 to TRBJ2-1, with D possibly being TRBD2 (6 bases). Per germline, CDR1 KGHDR and CDR2 SFDVKD. This CDR3 comprises 15 residues. Trimming pared 3 bases from V and 5 bases from J, leaving 13 bases between. Written as DNA, the CDR3 is TGTGCCACCAGTGATCCCGGGGGAATCCACAATGAGCAGTTCTTC. Residues: CATSDPGGIHNEQFF.

This clonotype turned up a few times. This chain connects TRBV7-8 to TRBJ2-6; D ambiguous. The germline V and J ends were trimmed by 0 bases and 3 bases, with 9 bases remaining between them. This CDR3 comprises 16 residues. The V gene's germline CDR1 is SGHVS and CDR2 FQNEAQ. CDR3 sequence reads: CASSLASGLGANVLTF. The CDR3, as DNA: TGTGCCAGCAGCTTAGCGAGTGGGCTTGGGGCCAACGTCCTGACTTTC.

This chain joins TRBV5-1 and TRBJ2-7, with TRBD2 matching 8 bases. This CDR3 contains 17 residues. J lost 0 bases, V lost 1 base, and 9 bases had no gene match. CDR1 and CDR2 (germline): SGHRS, YFSETQ. CDR3 loop: CASSLKTQTSGSYEQYV. As DNA, the CDR3 is TGCGCCAGCAGCTTGAAAACCCAAACTAGCGGCTCCTACGAGCAGTACGTC.

CDR3 amino acids: CASSETGAVDTQYF. The CDR3, as DNA: TGTGCCAGCAGCGAAACAGGGGCGGTAGATACGCAGTATTTT. This chain uses TRBV7-9 with TRBJ2-3; 7 positions match TRBD1. The CDR3 loop spans 14 amino acids. With 5 bases clipped from V and 5 bases from J, the junction kept 7 bases outside the gene matches. The germline V gene has CDR1 SEHNR and CDR2 FQNEAQ (reference sequence).

Many counts were recorded for this clonotype. The gene calls are TRBV5-1 and TRBJ2-1; 12 bases are a match to TRBD2. The CDR3 covers 14 residues. Trimming at V came to 6 bases and at J to 8 bases, leaving 6 bases not matched to a gene. Per germline, CDR1 SGHRS and CDR2 YFSETQ. CDR3 region: CASNEPSGRDEQFF. In nucleotides, the CDR3 is TGCGCCAGCAATGAGCCTAGCGGGAGGGATGAGCAGTTCTTC.

This chain connects TRBV20-1 to TRBJ2-1; a weak D match, TRBD1 (7 bases). Germline V gene sequence: CDR1 DFQATT, CDR2 SNEGSKA (reference sequence). Trimming shortened V by 1 base and J by 2 bases, and 12 bases separated the two germline ends. The CDR3 is 15 residues long. This CDR3 reads CSARGQGGAYNEQFF. CDR3 coding DNA: TGCAGTGCTAGAGGCCAGGGGGGCGCCTACAATGAGCAGTTCTTC.

This clonotype has only a few counts. The CDR3 protein is CASSFGGGGPYNEQFF. The CDR3 DNA reads TGTGCCAGCAGCTTCGGGGGCGGGGGCCCCTACAATGAGCAGTTCTTC. This sequence joins TRBV13 and TRBJ2-1, with D perhaps matching TRBD2 (7 bases). The CDR3 sequence is 16 residues long. CDR1 and CDR2 (germline): PRHDT, FYEKMQ (reference sequence). V was trimmed by 3 bases and J by 2 bases, leaving 14 bases between them.

This rearrangement joins TRBV7-8 to TRBJ2-7, with no clear D. Trimming shortened V by 1 base and J by 0 bases, and 7 bases separated the two germline ends. Germline V lookup: CDR1 SGHVS, CDR2 FQNEAQ. This CDR3 spans 14 amino acids. The CDR3 region has the DNA TGTGCCAGCAGCTTAGAGGACGGCTCCTACGAGCAGTACTTC. It encodes CASSLEDGSYEQYF.

The sample holds a few counts of this clonotype. The chain uses TRBV15 and TRBJ1-1, with D perhaps matching TRBD1 (5 bases). V lost 5 bases, J lost 4 bases, and 17 bases lay in between. Per germline, CDR1 LNHNV and CDR2 YYDKDF (reference sequence). The length of the CDR3 is 15 residues. This chain's CDR3 is CATSPRTPLSTEAFF. The CDR3 nucleotides read TGTGCCACCAGCCCTCGGACACCCTTGAGCACTGAAGCTTTCTTT.

The V gene is TRBV25-1, the J gene TRBJ1-2, with 7 bases identical to TRBD1. Germline loops: CDR1 MGHDK, CDR2 SYGVNS. J lost 4 bases, V lost 2 bases, and 16 bases had no gene match. The CDR3 is 18 residues long. Here the CDR3 reads CASSEITGVTGSIYGYTF. As DNA, the CDR3 is TGTGCCAGCAGTGAAATAACTGGGGTGACAGGGTCTATCTATGGCTACACCTTC.

The sample holds many counts of this clonotype. CDR3 DNA sequence: TGTGCTAGTTCGACGGACAGCTACAATGAGCAGTTCTTC. Translated, it gives CASSTDSYNEQFF. The genes are TRBV12-5 and TRBJ2-1, with D possibly matching TRBD1 (6 bases). From germline, CDR1 is LGHNT and CDR2 FRNRAP. This CDR3 spans 13 amino acids. V dropped 8 bases and J dropped 3 bases, with 11 bases sitting between them.